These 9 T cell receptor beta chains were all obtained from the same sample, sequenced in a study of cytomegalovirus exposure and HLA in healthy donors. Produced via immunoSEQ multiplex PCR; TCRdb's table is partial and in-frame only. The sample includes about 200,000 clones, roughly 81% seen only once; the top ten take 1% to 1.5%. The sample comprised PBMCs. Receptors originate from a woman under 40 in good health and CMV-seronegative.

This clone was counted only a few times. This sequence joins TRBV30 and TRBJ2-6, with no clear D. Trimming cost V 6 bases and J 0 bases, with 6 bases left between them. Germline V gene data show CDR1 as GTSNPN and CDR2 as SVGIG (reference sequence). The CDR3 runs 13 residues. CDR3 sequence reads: CACDNSGANVLTF. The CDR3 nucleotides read TGTGCCTGTGACAACTCTGGGGCCAACGTCCTGACTTTC.

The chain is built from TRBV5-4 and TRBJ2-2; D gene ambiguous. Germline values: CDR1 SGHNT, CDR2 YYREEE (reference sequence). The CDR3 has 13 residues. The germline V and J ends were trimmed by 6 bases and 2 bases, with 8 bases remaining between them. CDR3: CASTPPNTGELFF. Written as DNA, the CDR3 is TGTGCCAGCACCCCCCCAAACACCGGGGAGCTGTTTTTT.

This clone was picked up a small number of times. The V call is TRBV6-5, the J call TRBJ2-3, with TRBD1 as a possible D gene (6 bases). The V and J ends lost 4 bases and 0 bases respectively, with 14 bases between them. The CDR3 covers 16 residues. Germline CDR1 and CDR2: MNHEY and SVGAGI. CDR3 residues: CASSFRGPDSTDTQYF. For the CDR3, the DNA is TGTGCCAGCAGTTTCAGGGGCCCCGATAGCACAGATACGCAGTATTTT.

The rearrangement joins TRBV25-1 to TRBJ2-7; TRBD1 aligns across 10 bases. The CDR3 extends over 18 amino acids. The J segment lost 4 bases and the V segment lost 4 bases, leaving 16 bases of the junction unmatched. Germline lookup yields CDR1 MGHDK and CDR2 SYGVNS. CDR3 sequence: CASSATGTGVVHWYEQYF. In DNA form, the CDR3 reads TGTGCCAGCAGTGCTACCGGGACAGGGGTAGTTCACTGGTACGAGCAGTACTTC.

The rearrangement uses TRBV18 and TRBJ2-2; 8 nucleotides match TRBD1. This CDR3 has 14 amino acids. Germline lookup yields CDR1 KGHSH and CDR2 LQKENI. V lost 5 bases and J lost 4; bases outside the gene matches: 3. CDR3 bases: TGTGCCAGCTCATTCCAGGGGGCCACCGGGGAGCTGTTTTTT. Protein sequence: CASSFQGATGELFF. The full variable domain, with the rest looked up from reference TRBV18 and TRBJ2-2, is NAGVMQNPRHLVRRRGQEARLRCSPMKGHSHVYWYRQLPEEGLKFMVYLQKENIIDESGMPKERFSAEFPKEGPSILRIQQVVRGDSAAYFCASSFQGATGELFFGEGSRLTVL.

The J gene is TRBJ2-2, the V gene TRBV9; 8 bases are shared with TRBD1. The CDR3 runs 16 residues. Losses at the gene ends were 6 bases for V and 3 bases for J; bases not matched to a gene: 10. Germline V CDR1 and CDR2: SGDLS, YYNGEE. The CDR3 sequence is CASTAGGSVDTGELFF. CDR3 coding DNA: TGTGCCAGCACCGCAGGGGGCTCGGTTGACACCGGGGAGCTGTTTTTT.

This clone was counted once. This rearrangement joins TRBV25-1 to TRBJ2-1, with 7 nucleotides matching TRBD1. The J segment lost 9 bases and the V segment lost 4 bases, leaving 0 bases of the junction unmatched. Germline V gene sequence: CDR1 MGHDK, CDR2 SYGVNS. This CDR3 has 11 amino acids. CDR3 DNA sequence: TGTGCCAGCAGTGCAGGGGGTGAGCAGTTCTTC. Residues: CASSAGGEQFF.

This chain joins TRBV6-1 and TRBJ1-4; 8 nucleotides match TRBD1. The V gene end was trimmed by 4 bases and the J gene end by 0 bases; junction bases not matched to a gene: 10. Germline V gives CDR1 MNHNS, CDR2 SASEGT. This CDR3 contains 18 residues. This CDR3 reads CASSVGTGIFATNEKLFF. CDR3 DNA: TGTGCCAGCAGTGTTGGGACAGGCATTTTCGCAACTAATGAAAAACTGTTTTTT.

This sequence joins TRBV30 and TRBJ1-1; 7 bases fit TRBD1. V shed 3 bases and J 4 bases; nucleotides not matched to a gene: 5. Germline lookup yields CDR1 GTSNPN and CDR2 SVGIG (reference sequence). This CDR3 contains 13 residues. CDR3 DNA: TGTGCCTGGAGCGCGACAGGGTTCACTGAAGCTTTCTTT. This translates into CAWSATGFTEAFF.